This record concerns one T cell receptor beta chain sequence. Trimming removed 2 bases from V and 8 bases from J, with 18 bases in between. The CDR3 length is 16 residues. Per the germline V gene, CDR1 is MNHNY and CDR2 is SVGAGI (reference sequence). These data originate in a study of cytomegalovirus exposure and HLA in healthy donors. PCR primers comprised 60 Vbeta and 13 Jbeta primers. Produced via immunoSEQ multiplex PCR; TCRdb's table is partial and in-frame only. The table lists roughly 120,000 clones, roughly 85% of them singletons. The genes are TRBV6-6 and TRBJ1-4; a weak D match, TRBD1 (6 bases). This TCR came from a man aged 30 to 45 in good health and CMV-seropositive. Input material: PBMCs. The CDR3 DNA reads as TGTGCCAGCAGTTACGATTCGGGGGCGGGAGGAGAAAAACTGTTTTTT. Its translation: CASSYDSGAGGEKLFF.